This T cell receptor beta chain was sequenced during a study of cytomegalovirus exposure and HLA in healthy donors. The V and J ends lost 2 bases and 8 bases, in that order; junction bases with no gene match: 8. CDR3 length equals 15 residues. In germline, CDR1 is GTSNPN, CDR2 SVGIG (reference sequence). Primers: 60 Vbeta forward and 13 Jbeta reverse. Sequenced by immunoSEQ multiplex PCR; TCRdb stores in-frame clones only, minus some. In the table there are about 180,000 clones, approximately 80% of which are singletons. The TCR comes from a girl aged 10 to 17 in good health and CMV-seropositive. The specimen was PBMCs. The rearrangement links TRBV30 to TRBJ1-5, with 11 bases matching TRBD1. CDR3 residues: CAWSSGQGGFEPQHF. The CDR3 DNA reads TGTGCCTGGAGTTCGGGACAGGGGGGGTTTGAGCCCCAGCATTTT.